This is a list of T cell receptor beta chains from one sample in a study of T cell responses to AZD1222 COVID-19 vaccine. TCRdb keeps only in-frame clones here, not all; method: immunoSEQ multiplex PCR. The sample carries tens of thousands of clones, roughly 90% recorded once. This specimen was peripheral blood, taken on day 0 of AZD1222 vaccination. The receptors originated from an adult in good health. Each CDR3 is given with its conserved first and last residue. A D gene is named only where the DNA matches it firmly. Size is omitted from some rows. Given values are once, few, many or a class for expanded clones.

13	-	TRBV11-1	-	TRBJ1-4	CASSPTPAEKLFF	TGTGCCAGCAGCCCGACCCCTGCGGAGAAACTGTTTTTT
15	once	TRBV19	-	TRBJ2-2	CASSIRTGRDGELFF	TGTGCCAGTAGTATTCGGACAGGGAGGGACGGGGAGCTGTTTTTT
11	-	TRBV20-1	-	TRBJ2-3	CSAIRGDTQYF	TGCAGTGCTATAAGGGGGGATACGCAGTATTTT
13	-	TRBV25-1	-	TRBJ1-2	CASSSGGSYGYTF	TGTGCCAGCAGTTCGGGCGGGAGCTATGGCTACACCTTC
15	-	TRBV10-3	TRBD2	TRBJ2-1	CAIRGTSGDLDEQFF	TGTGCCATCAGGGGGACTAGCGGGGACCTCGATGAGCAGTTCTTC
15	-	TRBV27	-	TRBJ2-5	CASSRGGRGEETQYF	TGTGCCAGCTCCCGAGGGGGGAGGGGAGAAGAGACCCAGTACTTC
14	-	TRBV3-1/TRBV3-2	-	TRBJ2-1	CASSQPRNNNEQFF	TGTGCCAGCAGCCAACCCAGAAATAACAATGAGCAGTTCTTC
16	once	TRBV18	-	TRBJ1-4	CASSWQGLMTNEKLFF	TGTGCCAGCTCATGGCAGGGTTTAATGACTAATGAAAAACTGTTTTTT
13	-	TRBV11-2	-	TRBJ2-1	CASSFSGGNEQFF	TGTGCCAGCAGCTTTTCTGGGGGCAATGAGCAGTTCTTC
13	once	TRBV5-1	-	TRBJ2-1	CASSLGLFNEQFF	TGCGCCAGCAGCTTGGGGCTATTCAATGAGCAGTTCTTC
15	-	TRBV7-2	-	TRBJ1-4	CASSLRGTSSEKLFF	TGTGCCAGCAGCCTTCGGGGGACCTCGTCTGAAAAACTGTTTTTT
12	-	TRBV12-3/TRBV12-4	-	TRBJ2-4	CASSFPMNIQYF	TGTGCCAGCAGTTTCCCTATGAACATTCAGTACTTC
13	-	TRBV18	-	TRBJ1-4	CASSPPNGEKLFF	TGTGCCAGCTCACCACCAAACGGTGAAAAACTGTTTTTT
15	-	TRBV2	-	TRBJ1-4	CASSGPAGTGEKLFF	TGTGCCAGCAGTGGTCCGGCTGGTACTGGTGAAAAACTGTTTTTT
14	-	TRBV5-1	-	TRBJ2-7	CASSLLSIGHEQYF	TGCGCCAGCAGCTTGTTGAGCATCGGCCACGAGCAGTACTTC
14	-	TRBV15	-	TRBJ1-6	CATSRTGENSPLHF	TGTGCCACCAGCAGGACAGGAGAGAATTCACCCCTCCACTTT
16	-	TRBV4-1	-	TRBJ1-3	CASSQDMSPSGNTIYF	TGCGCCAGCAGCCAAGACATGAGTCCCTCTGGAAACACCATATATTTT
13	-	TRBV11-3	-	TRBJ1-1	CASSFTGNTEAFF	TGTGCCAGCAGCTTCACGGGGAACACTGAAGCTTTCTTT
15	-	TRBV24-1	-	TRBJ1-6	CATSDSGARNSPLHF	TGTGCCACCAGTGATTCCGGGGCCCGGAATTCACCCCTCCACTTT
14	-	TRBV28	-	TRBJ1-2	CASSLRTPLDGYTF	TGTGCCAGCAGTTTACGGACACCCCTGGATGGCTACACCTTC
12	-	TRBV19	-	TRBJ1-2	CASSTQESGYTF	TGTGCCAGTAGTACCCAGGAGTCTGGCTACACCTTC
13	-	TRBV13	-	TRBJ1-2	CASSLHTNYGYTF	TGTGCCAGCAGCTTACACACAAACTATGGCTACACCTTC
15	-	TRBV4-3	-	TRBJ2-7	CASSQGRDRPREQYF	TGCGCCAGCAGCCAAGGGCGAGATCGTCCCCGCGAGCAGTACTTC
15	-	TRBV7-3	TRBD2	TRBJ2-3	CASRQGRGAADTQYF	TGTGCCAGCCGACAAGGGCGGGGGGCGGCAGATACGCAGTATTTT
15	-	TRBV5-8	TRBD1	TRBJ1-5	CASSFDRASNQPQHF	TGTGCCAGCAGCTTTGACAGGGCGAGCAATCAGCCCCAGCATTTT
15	-	TRBV4-2	TRBD1	TRBJ2-7	CASSQEEGASAEQYF	TGTGCCAGCAGCCAAGAAGAGGGGGCCTCCGCCGAGCAGTACTTC
13	once	TRBV25-1	-	TRBJ2-2	CASSRGITGELFF	TGTGCCAGCAGTAGGGGGATCACCGGGGAGCTGTTTTTT
14	-	TRBV27	-	TRBJ1-2	CASTKSRGADGYTF	TGTGCCAGCACAAAGTCTAGGGGCGCGGATGGCTACACCTTC
13	once	TRBV11-1	-	TRBJ1-1	CASSVRVYTEAFF	TGTGCCAGCAGCGTCAGGGTTTACACTGAAGCTTTCTTT
14	-	TRBV2	-	TRBJ1-5	CASSEMTSNQPQHF	TGTGCCAGCAGTGAAATGACATCAAATCAGCCCCAGCATTTT
14	-	TRBV4-3	-	TRBJ1-4	CASSQEGGKEKLFF	TGCGCCAGCAGCCAAGAGGGGGGGAAGGAAAAACTGTTTTTT
14	-	TRBV18	TRBD1	TRBJ1-1	CASSKATGAGEAFF	TGTGCCAGCTCAAAAGCAACAGGGGCTGGAGAAGCTTTCTTT
14	-	TRBV5-1	-	TRBJ2-1	CASSFGDSYNEQFF	TGCGCCAGCAGCTTCGGGGACTCCTACAATGAGCAGTTCTTC
15	-	TRBV5-1	-	TRBJ1-4	CASSSTGTTNEKLFF	TGCGCCAGCAGCAGCACAGGGACAACTAATGAAAAACTGTTTTTT
13	-	TRBV6-1	-	TRBJ2-1	CASSDGQNNEQFF	TGTGCCAGCAGTGACGGTCAGAACAATGAGCAGTTCTTC
13	-	TRBV30	-	TRBJ2-3	CAWSVKGTDTQYF	TGTGCCTGGAGTGTAAAAGGAACAGATACGCAGTATTTT
13	-	TRBV7-2	-	TRBJ1-5	CASSSNSNQPQHF	TGTGCCAGCAGCTCTAATAGCAATCAGCCCCAGCATTTT
15	-	TRBV7-2	-	TRBJ1-2	CASSLAADRSYGYTF	TGTGCCAGCAGCTTAGCGGCAGACCGATCCTATGGCTACACCTTC
14	medium-sized	TRBV7-3	-	TRBJ2-3	CASSFSTRTDTQYF	TGTGCCAGCAGCTTCTCGACACGCACAGATACGCAGTATTTT
14	-	TRBV6-5	-	TRBJ1-2	CASSPRGSSYGYTF	TGTGCCAGCAGTCCCCGGGGCAGTTCTTATGGCTACACCTTC
12	-	TRBV7-2	-	TRBJ1-2	CASSGSFYGYTF	TGTGCCAGCAGCGGCAGTTTCTATGGCTACACCTTC
17	-	TRBV5-4	TRBD2	TRBJ2-5	CASSLLVVAGGQETQYF	TGTGCCAGCAGCTTGCTGGTCGTAGCGGGGGGGCAAGAGACCCAGTACTTC
15	-	TRBV6-5	-	TRBJ2-3	CASRDGTVSTDTQYF	TGTGCCAGCAGGGATGGGACGGTGAGCACAGATACGCAGTATTTT
14	-	TRBV10-3	-	TRBJ2-3	CAISETLVTDTQYF	TGTGCCATCAGTGAAACGTTAGTAACAGATACGCAGTATTTT
14	-	TRBV29-1	-	TRBJ2-2	CSVDRGPNTGELFF	TGCAGCGTTGATCGGGGGCCGAACACCGGGGAGCTGTTTTTT
14	-	TRBV29-1	-	TRBJ1-5	CSVNREPLGQPQHF	TGCAGCGTTAACAGGGAACCTCTCGGTCAGCCCCAGCATTTT
15	-	TRBV9	-	TRBJ2-1	CASSFEPGSYNEQFF	TGTGCCAGCAGCTTCGAACCGGGGTCCTACAATGAGCAGTTCTTC
17	-	TRBV4-2	-	TRBJ2-7	CASSQDLGQLISYEQYF	TGTGCCAGCAGCCAAGATCTAGGACAGCTAATCTCCTACGAGCAGTACTTC
16	-	TRBV6-6	-	TRBJ2-7	CASSYTPTGGGYEQYF	TGTGCCAGCAGTTACACCCCGACAGGAGGGGGGTACGAGCAGTACTTC
16	-	TRBV27	-	TRBJ1-2	CASSLGAPSENYGYTF	TGTGCCAGCAGTTTAGGTGCGCCCTCCGAAAACTATGGCTACACCTTC
14	-	TRBV6-5	-	TRBJ1-2	CASSPGHLRRGYTF	TGTGCCAGCAGTCCAGGTCACCTCAGAAGGGGCTACACCTTC
14	-	TRBV9	-	TRBJ2-7	CASSVAGAPYEQYF	TGTGCCAGCAGCGTAGCAGGGGCCCCCTACGAGCAGTACTTC
15	-	TRBV27	-	TRBJ2-6	CASSLSGPGANVLTF	TGTGCCAGCAGTTTATCAGGGCCTGGGGCCAACGTCCTGACTTTC
15	-	TRBV5-1	TRBD2	TRBJ2-7	CASSPSITSDYEQYF	TGCGCCAGCAGCCCCTCTATCACTAGCGACTACGAGCAGTACTTC